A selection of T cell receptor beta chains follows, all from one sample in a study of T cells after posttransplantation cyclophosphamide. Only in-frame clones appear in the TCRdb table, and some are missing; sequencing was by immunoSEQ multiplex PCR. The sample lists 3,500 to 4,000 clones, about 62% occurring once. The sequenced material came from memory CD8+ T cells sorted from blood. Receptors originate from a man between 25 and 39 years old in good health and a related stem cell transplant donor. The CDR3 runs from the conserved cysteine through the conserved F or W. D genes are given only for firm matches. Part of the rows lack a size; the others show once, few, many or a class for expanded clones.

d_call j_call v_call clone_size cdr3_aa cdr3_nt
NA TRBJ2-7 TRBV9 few CASSIRQETAYEQYF TGTGCCAGCAGCATCAGACAGGAGACGGCATACGAGCAGTACTTC
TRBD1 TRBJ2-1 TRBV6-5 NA CASSRSGTGYNEQFF TGTGCCAGCAGTCGTTCCGGGACAGGGTACAATGAGCAGTTCTTC
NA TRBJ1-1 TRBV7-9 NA CASSLGGEKAFF TGTGCCAGCAGCTTAGGTGGAGAGAAAGCTTTCTTT
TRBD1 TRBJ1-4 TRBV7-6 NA CASRQGTGDEKLFF TGTGCCAGCAGACAAGGGACAGGGGATGAAAAACTGTTTTTT
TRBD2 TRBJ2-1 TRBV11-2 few CASSRGLAGANEQFF TGTGCCAGCAGCCGCGGACTAGCGGGGGCCAATGAGCAGTTCTTC
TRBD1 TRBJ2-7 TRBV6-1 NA CASSEDGTGGYEQYF TGTGCCAGCAGTGAAGACGGAACAGGGGGCTACGAGCAGTACTTC
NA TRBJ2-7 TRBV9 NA CASSIKQKTAYEQYF TGTGCCAGCAGTATCAAACAGAAGACGGCATACGAGCAGTACTTC
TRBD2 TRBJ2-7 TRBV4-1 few CASSQDERGGDEQYF TGCGCCAGCAGCCAAGATGAGCGGGGGGGCGACGAGCAGTACTTC
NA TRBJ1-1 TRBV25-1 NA CASSSPLGAFF TGTGCCAGCAGTTCTCCCCTAGGAGCTTTCTTT
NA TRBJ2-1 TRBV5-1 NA CASSLEQVYNEQFF TGCGCCAGCAGCTTGGAACAGGTCTACAATGAGCAGTTCTTC
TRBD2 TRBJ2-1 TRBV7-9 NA CASSSTGGPGNEQFF TGTGCCAGCAGCTCGACGGGGGGGCCGGGGAATGAGCAGTTCTTC
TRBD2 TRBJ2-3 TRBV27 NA CASSLISSGGTDTQYF TGTGCCAGCAGTTTAATAAGTAGCGGGGGTACAGATACGCAGTATTTT
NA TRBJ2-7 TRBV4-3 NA CASSQDRAYEQYF TGCGCCAGCAGCCAAGACAGGGCATACGAGCAGTACTTC
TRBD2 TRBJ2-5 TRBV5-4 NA CASSLGGLARETQYF TGTGCCAGCAGCTTGGGCGGACTAGCGAGGGAGACCCAGTACTTC
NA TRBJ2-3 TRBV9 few CASSPQGKSTQYF TGTGCCAGCAGCCCTCAGGGAAAGTCCACGCAGTATTTT
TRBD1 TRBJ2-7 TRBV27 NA CASSGPGQGKREQYF TGTGCCAGCAGTGGCCCGGGACAGGGAAAACGCGAGCAGTACTTC
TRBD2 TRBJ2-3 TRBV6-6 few CASSLAGGSTDTQYF TGTGCCAGCTCCTTAGCGGGGGGCAGCACAGATACGCAGTATTTT
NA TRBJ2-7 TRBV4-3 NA CASSPNTGTYEQYF TGCGCCAGCAGCCCAAACACAGGGACCTACGAGCAGTACTTC
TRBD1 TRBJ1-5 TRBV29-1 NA CSASGQGNQPQHF TGCAGCGCATCGGGACAGGGCAATCAGCCCCAGCATTTT
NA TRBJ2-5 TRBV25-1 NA CASSELLSQETQYF TGTGCCAGCAGTGAATTGCTCAGTCAAGAGACCCAGTACTTC
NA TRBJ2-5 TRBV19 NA CASSIVEGVEETQYF TGTGCCAGTAGTATAGTTGAGGGGGTGGAAGAGACCCAGTACTTC
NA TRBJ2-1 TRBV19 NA CASSQGGLKEQFF TGTGCCAGTAGTCAGGGGGGCCTAAAGGAGCAGTTCTTC